Sequencing of this T cell receptor beta chain was carried out in a study of OX40 agonist ivuxolimab in advanced cancers. Sequenced by immunoSEQ multiplex PCR; TCRdb stores in-frame clones only, minus some. Of some 100,000 clones listed, 84% were seen once; the top ten hold approximately 5%. This clone was detected a few times. A single base is all that separates this from a far larger clone, so a read error is likely. Germline V gives CDR1 SGHRS, CDR2 YFSETQ. CDR3 size: 15 residues. Losses at the gene ends were 4 bases for V and 5 bases for J; bases not matched to a gene: 7. The sample was CD4+ or CD8+ T cells sorted from blood, taken in a trial of the OX40 agonist ivuxolimab. The TCR sequence derives from an adult with an advanced solid tumor such as melanoma, head and neck, liver or kidney cancer. The rearrangement uses TRBV5-1 and TRBJ1-1, with 11 bases matching TRBD1. CDR3 region: CASSPDRGHGTEAFF. The CDR3 DNA is TGCGCCAGCAGCCCGGACAGGGGGCATGGGACTGAAGCTTTCTTT.